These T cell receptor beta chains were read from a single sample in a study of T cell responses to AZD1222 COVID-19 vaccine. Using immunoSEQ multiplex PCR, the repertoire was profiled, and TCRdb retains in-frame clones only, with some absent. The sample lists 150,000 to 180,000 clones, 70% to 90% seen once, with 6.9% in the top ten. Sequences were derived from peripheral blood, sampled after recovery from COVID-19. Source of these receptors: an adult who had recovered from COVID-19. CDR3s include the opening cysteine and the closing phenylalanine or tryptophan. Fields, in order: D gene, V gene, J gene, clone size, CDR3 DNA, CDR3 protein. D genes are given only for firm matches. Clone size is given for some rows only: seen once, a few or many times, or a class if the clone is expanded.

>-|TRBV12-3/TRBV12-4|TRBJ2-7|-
TGTGCCAGCAGTCCCCAAACCTACGAGCAGTACTTC
CASSPQTYEQYF
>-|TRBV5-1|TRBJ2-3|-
TGCGCCAGCAGCACACACGGGCAGGGTGGAAAGGATACGCAGTATTTT
CASSTHGQGGKDTQYF
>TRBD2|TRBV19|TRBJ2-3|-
TGTGCCAGTAGTCCGACCCGGGGACTAGCGGGAGTGACCGATACGCAGTATTTT
CASSPTRGLAGVTDTQYF
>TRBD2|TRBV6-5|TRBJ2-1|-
TGTGCCAGCAGACCCGGACTAGCGGGAGAAATAGGGCAGTTCTTC
CASRPGLAGEIGQFF
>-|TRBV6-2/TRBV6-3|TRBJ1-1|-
TGTGCCAGCAGCCCTGTAGGGGGGAACCCTGAAGCTTTCTTT
CASSPVGGNPEAFF
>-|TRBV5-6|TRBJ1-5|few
TGTGCCAGCAGCTTGGGACAAGGAGGTCAGCCCCAGCATTTT
CASSLGQGGQPQHF
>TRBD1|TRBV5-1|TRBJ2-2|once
TGCGCCAGCAGCTGGACGGTAGGGGGCGACACCGGGGAGCTGTTTTTT
CASSWTVGGDTGELFF
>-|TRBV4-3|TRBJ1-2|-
TGCGCCAGCAGCCAGGATACAGCCGAGCGGGGCTACACCTTC
CASSQDTAERGYTF
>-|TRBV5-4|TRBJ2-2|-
TGTGCCATGCAGCACGCAGACACCGGGGAGCTGTTTTTT
CAMQHADTGELFF
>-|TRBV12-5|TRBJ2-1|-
TGTGCTAGTGGTTTGGTACGGACGGCGTGGGGGAGTAATGAGCAGTTCTTC
CASGLVRTAWGSNEQFF
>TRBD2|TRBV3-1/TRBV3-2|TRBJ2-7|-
TGTGCCAGCAGCCCGCGGACTAGCGGGACCTACGAGCAGTACTTC
CASSPRTSGTYEQYF
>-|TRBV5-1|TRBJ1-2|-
TGCGCCAGCAGCTTAAGTCCAGGGGTGGAAGGCTACACCTTC
CASSLSPGVEGYTF
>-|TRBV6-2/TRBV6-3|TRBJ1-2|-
TGTGCCAGCAGTTACTACCGGGACGGTTCTGATGGCTACACCTTC
CASSYYRDGSDGYTF
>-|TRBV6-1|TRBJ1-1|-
TGTGCCAGCAGTGAACTTCGGGGGGCTGAAGCTTTCTTT
CASSELRGAEAFF
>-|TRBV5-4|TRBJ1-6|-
TGTGCCAGCAGTCACAGGGAAGTAAGTTCACCCCTCCACTTT
CASSHREVSSPLHF
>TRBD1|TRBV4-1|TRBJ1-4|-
TGCGCCAGCAGCCAGGACAGGGCAAACGAAAAACTGTTTTTT
CASSQDRANEKLFF
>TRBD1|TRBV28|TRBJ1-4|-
TGTGCCAGCGTCGACAGGGGCTCCGATGAAAAACTGTTTTTT
CASVDRGSDEKLFF
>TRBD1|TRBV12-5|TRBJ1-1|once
TGTGCTAGTGGTTTGGACCGACCAGGGTCGTCGGGACAGGGGGGAGAGACTGAAGCTTTCTTT
CASGLDRPGSSGQGGETEAFF
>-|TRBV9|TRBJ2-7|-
TGTGCCAGCAGCCCCGGACAGAGCTACGAGCAGTACTTC
CASSPGQSYEQYF
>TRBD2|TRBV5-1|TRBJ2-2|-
TGCGCCAGCATGGGACTAGCGGGAGTTAACACCGGGGAGCTGTTTTTT
CASMGLAGVNTGELFF
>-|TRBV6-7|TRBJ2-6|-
TGTGCCAGCAGTCGGACGGGACGGTACTCTGGGGCCAACGTCCTGACTTTC
CASSRTGRYSGANVLTF
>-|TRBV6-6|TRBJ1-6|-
TGTGCCAGCAGTTACGAGGGAGTGAGCAATTCACCCCTCCACTTT
CASSYEGVSNSPLHF
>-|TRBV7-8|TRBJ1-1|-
TGTGCCAGCAGCTTAGCATTCAGGACAGCGAACACTGAAGCTTTCTTT
CASSLAFRTANTEAFF
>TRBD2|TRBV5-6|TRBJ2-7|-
TGTGCCAGCAGCTACTTAGCGGGGAGCTCCTACGAGCAGTACTTC
CASSYLAGSSYEQYF
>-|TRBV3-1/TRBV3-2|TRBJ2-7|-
TGTGCCAGCAGCCTTTACGAGCAGTACTTC
CASSLYEQYF
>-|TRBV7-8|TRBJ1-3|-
TGTGCCAGCAGCTTAAAAACGGGCCGGAACTCTGGAAACACCATATATTTT
CASSLKTGRNSGNTIYF
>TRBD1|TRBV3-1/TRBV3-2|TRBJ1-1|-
TGTGCCAGCAGCCAAGGACAGGGCTTGGGGGAAGCTTTCTTT
CASSQGQGLGEAFF
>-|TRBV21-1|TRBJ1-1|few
TGTGCCAGCAGCAAAGAGGGGCGATGGAGAGGGAACACTGAAGCTTTCTTT
CASSKEGRWRGNTEAFF
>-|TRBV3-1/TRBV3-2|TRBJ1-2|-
TGTGCCAGCAGCCAAGATCAAGGGGACTATGGCTACACCTTC
CASSQDQGDYGYTF